These T cell receptor beta chains were read from a single sample in a study of graft-versus-host responses after intestinal transplantation. TCRdb's table, derived via immunoSEQ multiplex PCR, lists solely in-frame clones and lacks some. The sample lists some 40,000 clones, less than 95% occurring once. This specimen was PBMCs, taken almost 320 days after intestinal transplant. These receptor sequences come from a human patient who received an intestinal transplant, so some T cells may come from the graft donor. Both conserved end residues are part of each CDR3. The D gene is left open where the match is weak. Clone size, where shown, is once, few, many, or a class for clones that have expanded.

clone_size: few
d_call: TRBD1
v_call: TRBV23-1
j_call: TRBJ1-4
cdr3_aa: CASSPHGTGDGVGEKLFF
cdr3_nt: TGCGCCAGCAGTCCCCACGGGACAGGGGACGGGGTAGGAGAAAAACTGTTTTTT

clone_size: NA
d_call: NA
v_call: TRBV25-1
j_call: TRBJ2-7
cdr3_aa: CASSSANEQYF
cdr3_nt: TGTGCCAGCAGTTCAGCCAACGAGCAGTACTTC

clone_size: few
d_call: NA
v_call: TRBV5-5
j_call: TRBJ1-2
cdr3_aa: CASRGQNYGYTF
cdr3_nt: TGTGCCAGCAGAGGACAGAACTATGGCTACACCTTC

clone_size: NA
d_call: NA
v_call: TRBV9
j_call: TRBJ2-5
cdr3_aa: CASSRELQETQYF
cdr3_nt: TGTGCCAGCAGCCGGGAACTGCAAGAGACCCAGTACTTC

clone_size: NA
d_call: TRBD1
v_call: TRBV4-2
j_call: TRBJ1-6
cdr3_aa: CASSQESGTANSPLHF
cdr3_nt: TGTGCCAGCAGCCAAGAATCCGGGACAGCTAATTCACCCCTCCACTTT

clone_size: NA
d_call: TRBD2
v_call: TRBV4-1
j_call: TRBJ2-5
cdr3_aa: CASSLTWLAALLLYKETQYF
cdr3_nt: TGCGCCAGCAGCCTCACCTGGCTAGCGGCCCTTTTGTTATACAAAGAGACCCAGTACTTC

clone_size: NA
d_call: NA
v_call: TRBV11-1
j_call: TRBJ1-4
cdr3_aa: CASSSGTPSTNEKLFF
cdr3_nt: TGTGCCAGCAGCTCGGGGACCCCTTCAACTAATGAAAAACTGTTTTTT

clone_size: NA
d_call: TRBD1
v_call: TRBV19
j_call: TRBJ2-7
cdr3_aa: CASSSGTGVDQYF
cdr3_nt: TGTGCCAGTAGTAGCGGGACAGGAGTTGACCAGTACTTC

clone_size: NA
d_call: TRBD1
v_call: TRBV25-1
j_call: TRBJ1-2
cdr3_aa: CASSGQGRGYTF
cdr3_nt: TGTGCCAGCAGTGGACAGGGGAGAGGCTACACCTTC

clone_size: NA
d_call: TRBD1
v_call: TRBV9
j_call: TRBJ2-5
cdr3_aa: CASSVSGQRETQYF
cdr3_nt: TGTGCCAGCAGCGTATCGGGACAGCGAGAGACCCAGTACTTC

clone_size: NA
d_call: NA
v_call: TRBV6-5
j_call: TRBJ2-2
cdr3_aa: CASSYVRAGTGELFF
cdr3_nt: TGTGCCAGCAGTTACGTGAGGGCAGGGACCGGGGAGCTGTTTTTT

clone_size: NA
d_call: TRBD2
v_call: TRBV28
j_call: TRBJ2-5
cdr3_aa: CASSLTSGRTARGETQYF
cdr3_nt: TGTGCCAGCAGTCTGACTAGCGGGAGAACTGCACGAGGAGAGACCCAGTACTTC

clone_size: NA
d_call: TRBD1
v_call: TRBV4-1
j_call: TRBJ1-1
cdr3_aa: CASSQDAGQATEAFF
cdr3_nt: TGCGCCAGCAGCCAAGATGCGGGACAGGCCACTGAAGCTTTCTTT

clone_size: few
d_call: TRBD1
v_call: TRBV5-1
j_call: TRBJ2-5
cdr3_aa: CASSPRTGGGETQYF
cdr3_nt: TGCGCCAGCAGCCCCCGGACAGGGGGCGGGGAGACCCAGTACTTC

clone_size: NA
d_call: TRBD1
v_call: TRBV14
j_call: TRBJ2-7
cdr3_aa: CASSQDWTGPYEQYF
cdr3_nt: TGTGCCAGCAGCCAAGACTGGACAGGGCCCTACGAGCAGTACTTC

clone_size: few
d_call: TRBD2
v_call: TRBV9
j_call: TRBJ2-3
cdr3_aa: CASSVGSGGLSGDTQYF
cdr3_nt: TGTGCCAGCAGCGTAGGTAGCGGGGGACTGTCCGGGGATACGCAGTATTTT

clone_size: NA
d_call: NA
v_call: TRBV28
j_call: TRBJ2-7
cdr3_aa: CASSFPGSYEQYF
cdr3_nt: TGTGCCAGCAGTTTCCCAGGTTCCTACGAGCAGTACTTC

clone_size: NA
d_call: TRBD1
v_call: TRBV11-2
j_call: TRBJ1-3
cdr3_aa: CASSVALGQGRNTIYF
cdr3_nt: TGTGCCAGCAGCGTAGCCCTCGGACAGGGGAGAAACACCATATATTTT

clone_size: NA
d_call: NA
v_call: TRBV4-1
j_call: TRBJ1-1
cdr3_aa: CASSQDRGGNTEAFF
cdr3_nt: TGCGCCAGCAGCCAAGATCGAGGAGGGAACACTGAAGCTTTCTTT

clone_size: NA
d_call: TRBD1
v_call: TRBV7-2
j_call: TRBJ1-1
cdr3_aa: CASSLWTGIEAFF
cdr3_nt: TGTGCCAGCAGCCTATGGACAGGGATTGAAGCTTTCTTT

clone_size: NA
d_call: TRBD2
v_call: TRBV4-1
j_call: TRBJ2-7
cdr3_aa: CASSQDQASGRRSSYEQYF
cdr3_nt: TGCGCCAGCAGCCAAGATCAGGCTAGCGGGAGGCGGAGCTCCTACGAGCAGTACTTC

clone_size: NA
d_call: NA
v_call: TRBV29-1
j_call: TRBJ2-2
cdr3_aa: CSVGRATGELFF
cdr3_nt: TGCAGCGTCGGCAGGGCCACCGGGGAGCTGTTTTTT

clone_size: NA
d_call: TRBD2
v_call: TRBV7-3
j_call: TRBJ2-1
cdr3_aa: CASSLGTSGGEQFF
cdr3_nt: TGTGCCAGCAGCTTAGGGACTAGTGGCGGTGAGCAGTTCTTC

clone_size: NA
d_call: NA
v_call: TRBV6-5
j_call: TRBJ1-1
cdr3_aa: CASTDLGTEAFF
cdr3_nt: TGTGCCAGCACCGACCTGGGCACTGAAGCTTTCTTT

clone_size: NA
d_call: NA
v_call: TRBV4-3
j_call: TRBJ2-2
cdr3_aa: CASSQKPPGTPNAGELFF
cdr3_nt: TGCGCCAGCAGCCAAAAGCCCCCCGGGACACCGAACGCCGGGGAGCTGTTTTTT

clone_size: NA
d_call: TRBD1
v_call: TRBV9
j_call: TRBJ2-1
cdr3_aa: CASSVGGTGVIEQFF
cdr3_nt: TGTGCCAGCAGCGTAGGCGGGACAGGGGTTATTGAGCAGTTCTTC

clone_size: once
d_call: TRBD2
v_call: TRBV2
j_call: TRBJ2-1
cdr3_aa: CASSRTSGGADEQFF
cdr3_nt: TGTGCCAGCAGTCGGACTAGCGGGGGGGCAGATGAGCAGTTCTTC

clone_size: NA
d_call: NA
v_call: TRBV14
j_call: TRBJ1-1
cdr3_aa: CASSQDVQPNTEAFF
cdr3_nt: TGTGCCAGCAGCCAAGATGTACAGCCGAACACTGAAGCTTTCTTT

clone_size: NA
d_call: NA
v_call: TRBV13
j_call: TRBJ2-1
cdr3_aa: CASSLEASIDEQFF
cdr3_nt: TGTGCCAGCAGCTTAGAGGCTAGCATCGATGAGCAGTTCTTC

clone_size: NA
d_call: NA
v_call: TRBV15
j_call: TRBJ1-5
cdr3_aa: CATSGRWGSAQHF
cdr3_nt: TGTGCCACCAGCGGAAGATGGGGATCGGCCCAGCATTTT

clone_size: once
d_call: TRBD2
v_call: TRBV2
j_call: TRBJ2-2
cdr3_aa: CASRTSEVDTGELFF
cdr3_nt: TGTGCCAGTAGGACTAGCGAAGTAGACACCGGGGAGCTGTTTTTT

clone_size: NA
d_call: NA
v_call: TRBV5-4
j_call: TRBJ1-3
cdr3_aa: CASSLAGNTIYF
cdr3_nt: TGTGCCAGCAGCTTGGCTGGAAACACCATATATTTT

clone_size: NA
d_call: TRBD1
v_call: TRBV7-3
j_call: TRBJ1-5
cdr3_aa: CASSRRGQALKCSNQPQHF
cdr3_nt: TGTGCCAGCAGCCGAAGGGGACAGGCCCTCAAGTGTAGCAATCAGCCCCAGCATTTT

clone_size: NA
d_call: NA
v_call: TRBV4-1
j_call: TRBJ2-3
cdr3_aa: CASSPGDTQYF
cdr3_nt: TGCGCCAGCAGCCCCGGAGATACGCAGTATTTT

clone_size: NA
d_call: NA
v_call: TRBV9
j_call: TRBJ2-7
cdr3_aa: CASSVLDVSYEQYF
cdr3_nt: TGTGCCAGCAGCGTATTGGACGTCTCCTACGAGCAGTACTTC

clone_size: NA
d_call: NA
v_call: TRBV28
j_call: TRBJ1-2
cdr3_aa: CASSVLRYGYTF
cdr3_nt: TGTGCCAGCTCAGTCCTGAGGTATGGCTACACCTTC

clone_size: NA
d_call: TRBD1
v_call: TRBV5-1
j_call: TRBJ2-1
cdr3_aa: CASSLRGPYNEQFF
cdr3_nt: TGCGCCAGCAGCTTGAGGGGGCCTTACAATGAGCAGTTCTTC

clone_size: NA
d_call: TRBD2
v_call: TRBV2
j_call: TRBJ2-5
cdr3_aa: CASSPRPTSGGATQYF
cdr3_nt: TGTGCCAGCAGTCCTCGCCCTACTAGCGGGGGGGCCACCCAGTACTTC

clone_size: NA
d_call: TRBD1
v_call: TRBV7-9
j_call: TRBJ1-4
cdr3_aa: CASSSGTARNEKLFF
cdr3_nt: TGTGCCAGCAGCTCAGGGACAGCAAGAAATGAAAAACTGTTTTTT

clone_size: NA
d_call: TRBD1
v_call: TRBV4-2
j_call: TRBJ1-4
cdr3_aa: CASSQDRGGSNEKLFF
cdr3_nt: TGTGCCAGCAGCCAAGATAGAGGGGGCTCTAATGAAAAACTGTTTTTT

clone_size: NA
d_call: NA
v_call: TRBV4-1
j_call: TRBJ2-7
cdr3_aa: CASSQEGISGSAYEQYF
cdr3_nt: TGCGCCAGCAGCCAAGAGGGAATATCCGGGAGTGCCTACGAGCAGTACTTC

clone_size: NA
d_call: TRBD1
v_call: TRBV6-6
j_call: TRBJ2-5
cdr3_aa: CASKQQGIQETQYF
cdr3_nt: TGTGCCAGCAAACAACAGGGGATCCAAGAGACCCAGTACTTC

clone_size: NA
d_call: NA
v_call: TRBV2
j_call: TRBJ1-1
cdr3_aa: CASQRDLNFEAFF
cdr3_nt: TGTGCCAGCCAGAGGGACCTAAATTTTGAAGCTTTCTTT

clone_size: NA
d_call: NA
v_call: TRBV2
j_call: TRBJ2-3
cdr3_aa: CASSGSETTDTQYF
cdr3_nt: TGTGCCAGCAGTGGGTCGGAGACCACAGATACGCAGTATTTT

clone_size: NA
d_call: NA
v_call: TRBV7-2
j_call: TRBJ1-2
cdr3_aa: CASSLAPGAGVYGYTF
cdr3_nt: TGTGCCAGCAGCTTAGCCCCAGGGGCGGGGGTCTATGGCTACACCTTC

clone_size: NA
d_call: NA
v_call: TRBV25-1
j_call: TRBJ2-7
cdr3_aa: CASSGGIYEQYF
cdr3_nt: TGTGCCAGCAGTGGCGGGATCTACGAGCAGTACTTC

clone_size: NA
d_call: NA
v_call: TRBV9
j_call: TRBJ1-1
cdr3_aa: CASSAVGIGEAFF
cdr3_nt: TGTGCCAGCAGCGCCGTGGGGATCGGAGAAGCTTTCTTT

clone_size: once
d_call: NA
v_call: TRBV4-1
j_call: TRBJ2-1
cdr3_aa: CASSQEITRDEQFF
cdr3_nt: TGCGCCAGCAGCCAAGAAATAACTAGGGATGAGCAGTTCTTC

clone_size: NA
d_call: TRBD1
v_call: TRBV30
j_call: TRBJ2-7
cdr3_aa: CALTPRTGQTYEQYF
cdr3_nt: TGTGCCTTAACACCTCGGACAGGGCAAACCTACGAGCAGTACTTC

clone_size: NA
d_call: TRBD1
v_call: TRBV10-3
j_call: TRBJ2-3
cdr3_aa: CAISQGQGQNTQYF
cdr3_nt: TGTGCCATCAGCCAAGGACAGGGCCAGAATACGCAGTATTTT

clone_size: once
d_call: TRBD1
v_call: TRBV7-3
j_call: TRBJ1-1
cdr3_aa: CASSLRGTGWTEAFF
cdr3_nt: TGTGCCAGCAGCTTACGGGGGACAGGCTGGACTGAAGCTTTCTTT

clone_size: once
d_call: NA
v_call: TRBV29-1
j_call: TRBJ2-7
cdr3_aa: CSVEDDDSASYEQYF
cdr3_nt: TGCAGCGTTGAAGATGATGACAGTGCTTCCTACGAGCAGTACTTC

clone_size: NA
d_call: TRBD2
v_call: TRBV11-2
j_call: TRBJ2-7
cdr3_aa: CASSLSGGPPYEQYF
cdr3_nt: TGTGCCAGCAGCCTTAGCGGGGGCCCCCCCTACGAGCAGTACTTC

clone_size: NA
d_call: NA
v_call: TRBV27
j_call: TRBJ2-3
cdr3_aa: CASSSTVSTDTQYF
cdr3_nt: TGTGCCAGCAGTTCGACAGTGAGCACAGATACGCAGTATTTT